This TCR beta chain was retrieved from a study of cytomegalovirus exposure and HLA in healthy donors. Study as a whole: Samples from HLA-typed donors yielded 65 million to 90 million unique TCRs in an early data release. Study outcomes and limitations: One cluster of highly shared sequence variants probably arose as a sequencing artifact. Upon later analysis, TCR association rates were observed to vary by HLA locus, being highest for DRB1 and lowest for HLA-C.

The donors gave bone marrow, and they were healthy. In the PCR, 60 Vbeta and 13 Jbeta primers were used. Generated by immunoSEQ multiplex PCR, the TCRdb table keeps only in-frame clones and is missing some. This table has around 160,000 clones, over 65% appearing once. Note on this clone: Its antigen is currently unknown.

Sequencing was performed on PBMCs. The sequence was obtained from a man aged 35-49 years in good health and CMV-seropositive.

The CDR3 nucleotides are TGTGCCAGCAGCCCCCCCTCGCGGCTTCCCGACCCTACCTACGAGCAGTACTTC. It codes for CASSPPSRLPDPTYEQYF. The chain combines TRBV7-9 with TRBJ2-7; D is undetermined. Trimming shortened V by 5 bases and J by 2 bases, and 25 bases separated the two germline ends. This CDR3 has 18 amino acids. Germline loops: CDR1 SEHNR, CDR2 FQNEAQ (reference sequence).